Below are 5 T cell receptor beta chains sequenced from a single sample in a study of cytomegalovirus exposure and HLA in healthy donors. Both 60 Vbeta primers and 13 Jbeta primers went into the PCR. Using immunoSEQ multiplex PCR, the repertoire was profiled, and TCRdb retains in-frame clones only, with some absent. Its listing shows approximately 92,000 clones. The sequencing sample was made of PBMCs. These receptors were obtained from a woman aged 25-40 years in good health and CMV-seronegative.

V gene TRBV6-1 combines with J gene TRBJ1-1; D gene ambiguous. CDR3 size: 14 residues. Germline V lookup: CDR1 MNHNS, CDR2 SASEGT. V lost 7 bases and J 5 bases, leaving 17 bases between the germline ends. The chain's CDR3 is CASTLDWLSTEAFF. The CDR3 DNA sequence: TGTGCCAGCACCCTGGACTGGTTGTCGACTGAAGCTTTCTTT.

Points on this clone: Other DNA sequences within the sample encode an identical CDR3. As DNA, the CDR3 is TGTGCCAGCAGCTTAACGGGAGATGAGCAGTTCTTC. Protein product: CASSLTGDEQFF. The chain joins TRBV11-2 to TRBJ2-1, with a weak D call TRBD2 (6 bases). Germline CDR1 reads SGHAT; CDR2 reads FQNNGV. The CDR3 is 12 residues long. Trimming cost V 2 bases and J 8 bases, with 7 bases left between them.

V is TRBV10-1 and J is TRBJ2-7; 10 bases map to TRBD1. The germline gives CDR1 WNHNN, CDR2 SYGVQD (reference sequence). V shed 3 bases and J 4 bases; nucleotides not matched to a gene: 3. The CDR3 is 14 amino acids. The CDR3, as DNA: TGCGCCAGCAGTGAAGGGACAGGGGTATACGAGCAGTACTTC. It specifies CASSEGTGVYEQYF.

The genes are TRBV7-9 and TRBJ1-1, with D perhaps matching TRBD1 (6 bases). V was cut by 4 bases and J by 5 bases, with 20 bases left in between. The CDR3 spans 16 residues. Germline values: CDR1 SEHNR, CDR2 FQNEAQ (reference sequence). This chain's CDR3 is CASSSLGGQGETEAFF. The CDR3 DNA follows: TGTGCCAGCAGCTCACTGGGGGGGCAGGGAGAAACTGAAGCTTTCTTT. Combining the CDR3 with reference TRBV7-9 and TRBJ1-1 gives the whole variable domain DTGVSQNPRHKITKRGQNVTFRCDPISEHNRLYWYRQTLGQGPEFLTYFQNEAQLEKSRLLSDRFSAERPKGSFSTLEIQRTEQGDSAMYLCASSSLGGQGETEAFFGQGTRLTVV.

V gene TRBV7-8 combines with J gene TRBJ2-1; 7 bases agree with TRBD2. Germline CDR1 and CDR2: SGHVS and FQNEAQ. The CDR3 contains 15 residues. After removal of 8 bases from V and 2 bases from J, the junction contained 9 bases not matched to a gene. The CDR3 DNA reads TGTGCCAGCTCGGAGCGGGGAGGGCCCTACAATGAGCAGTTCTTC. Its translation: CASSERGGPYNEQFF.